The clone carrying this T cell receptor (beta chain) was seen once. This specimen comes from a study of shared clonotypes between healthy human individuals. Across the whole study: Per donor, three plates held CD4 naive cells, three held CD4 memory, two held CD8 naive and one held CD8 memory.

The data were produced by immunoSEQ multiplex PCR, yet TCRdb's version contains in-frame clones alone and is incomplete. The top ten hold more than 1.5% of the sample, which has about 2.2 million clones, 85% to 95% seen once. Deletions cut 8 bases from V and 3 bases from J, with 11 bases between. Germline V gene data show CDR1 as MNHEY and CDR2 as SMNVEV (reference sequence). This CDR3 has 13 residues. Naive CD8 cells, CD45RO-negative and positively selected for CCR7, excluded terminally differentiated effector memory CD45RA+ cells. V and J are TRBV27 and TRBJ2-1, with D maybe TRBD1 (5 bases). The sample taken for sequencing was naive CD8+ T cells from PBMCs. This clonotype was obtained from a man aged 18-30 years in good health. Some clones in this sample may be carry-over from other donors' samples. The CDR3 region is CASSDNFYNEQFF. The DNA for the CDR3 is TGTGCCAGCTCGGACAACTTCTACAATGAGCAGTTCTTC.